This paragraph covers one TCR beta chain sequence. The antigen remains undetermined. The sample comes from a study of PD-1 blockade in classical Hodgkin lymphoma. Findings of the study overall: A significant rise in TCR diversity by C4D1 was seen for CD4+ but not CD8+ cells.

The CDR3 sequence is 11 residues long. V was clipped by 5 bases and J by 3 bases, with 5 bases between them. CDR1 is SEHNR and CDR2 is FQNEAQ in the germline V gene (reference sequence). Relapse after autologous stem cell transplantation occurred in every patient, and brentuximab vedotin exposure varied. Profiled with immunoSEQ multiplex PCR; TCRdb holds only in-frame clones, not every one. The sample includes roughly 140,000 clones, around 73% seen only once; the top ten take roughly a tenth. The source is a human donor with classical Hodgkin lymphoma. This chain connects TRBV7-9 to TRBJ2-7, with D hard to call. Sequenced here: peripheral blood mononuclear cells (PBMCs), sampled before the second cycle of nivolumab. CDR3 nucleotides: TGTGCCAGCAGCCCACGCTACGAGCAGTACTTC. Its translation is CASSPRYEQYF.